Listed here are 22 T cell receptor beta chains from one sample, sequenced in a study of monozygotic twins with inflammatory bowel disease. TCRdb reanalyzed the 5' RACE reads and collapses them to one entry per CDR3 protein, without DNA. This table lists 300,000 to 350,000 distinct CDR3 sequences. Material for sequencing was blood. These receptors all come from a human donor with ulcerative colitis or Crohn's disease, or a healthy co-twin of an affected twin (not recorded which).

The V call is TRBV29-1, the J call TRBJ1-2; TCRdb gives TRBD1 as the D gene, but with no DNA this cannot be confirmed. Germline lookup yields CDR1 SQVTM and CDR2 ANQGSEA. The CDR3 contains 11 residues. This CDR3 is CSVLGDYGYTF. The whole variable domain, remainder taken from reference TRBV29-1 and TRBJ1-2, is SAVISQKPSRDICQRGTSLTIQCQVDSQVTMMFWYRQQPGQSLTLIATANQGSEATYESGFVIDKFPISRPNLTFSTLTVSNMSPEDSSIYLCSVLGDYGYTFGSGTRLTVV.

This chain uses TRBV11-2 with TRBJ2-4; the D call from TCRdb, TRBD2, cannot be confirmed without DNA. Per the germline V gene, CDR1 is SGHAT and CDR2 is FQNNGV. The CDR3 loop spans 15 amino acids. The CDR3 sequence: CASSLGGRSKNIQYF.

This chain joins TRBV4-1 and TRBJ2-7. Germline CDR1 MGHRA, CDR2 YSYEKL. The CDR3 runs to 14 residues. CDR3 protein: CASSLVQGPYEQHF.

This chain joins TRBV20-1 and TRBJ2-1. The CDR3 has 15 residues. CDR1 and CDR2 (germline): DFQATT, SNEGSKA (reference sequence). This CDR3 is CSAREVYLLGNEQFF.

The V call is TRBV6-5, the J call TRBJ2-7; TCRdb lists TRBD2, though no DNA is available to test this call. The CDR3 covers 13 residues. The V gene's germline CDR1 is MNHEY and CDR2 SVGAGI. The CDR3 sequence is CASGRDYSYEQYF.

V usage is TRBV6-1 and J usage is TRBJ2-3. The CDR3 is 14 residues long. The germline V gene encodes CDR1 MNHNS and CDR2 SASEGT. The CDR3: CASLNFYMPITQYF.

This rearrangement joins TRBV5-4 to TRBJ1-5; TCRdb returns TRBD1, unconfirmable since there is no DNA. This CDR3 has 15 amino acids. Looked up from germline, CDR1 is SGHNT and CDR2 is YYREEE (reference sequence). Here the CDR3 reads CASSADRGVDQPQHF.

The V and J genes are TRBV19 and TRBJ2-7; there is no DNA to check the TCRdb D call of TRBD1. The length of the CDR3 is 13 residues. Germline values: CDR1 LNHDA, CDR2 SQIVND (reference sequence). CDR3 sequence reads: CASAPETAYEQYF.

The chain links TRBV4-1 to TRBJ1-1; the D call of TRBD1 rests on TCRdb alone, since no DNA is present to check it. This CDR3 has 15 residues. Germline CDR1 is MGHRA and CDR2 is YSYEKL. Here the CDR3 reads CASSFRTGRNTEAFF.

V gene TRBV7-2 combines with J gene TRBJ2-4; the D gene TCRdb calls, TRBD2, cannot be checked with no DNA. Germline CDR1 and CDR2: SGHTA and FQGNSA. This CDR3 is 13 amino acids long. The CDR3 reads CASSFGGENIQYF.

The chain couples TRBV29-1 to TRBJ2-7; TCRdb outputs TRBD1, but without DNA this stays unchecked. Looked up from germline, CDR1 is SQVTM and CDR2 is ANQGSEA. The CDR3 length is 11 residues. This chain's CDR3 is CSVEMEGVQYF.

V is TRBV2 and J is TRBJ1-4; TCRdb's D call of TRBD1 is untestable without DNA. This CDR3 is 13 amino acids long. Germline V gene data show CDR1 as SNHLY and CDR2 as FYNNEI. The CDR3 loop is CASTGTAGEKLFF.

The chain uses TRBV14 and TRBJ2-6; TCRdb gives TRBD1 as the D gene, but with no DNA this cannot be confirmed. The CDR3 spans 23 residues. Germline V CDR1 and CDR2: SGHDN, FVKESK. The CDR3 loop reads CASTQQISGLDTGSVSGANVLTF.

The chain recombines TRBV20-1 with TRBJ1-4; checking the TCRdb D call of TRBD1 is not possible without DNA. The germline V gene encodes CDR1 DFQATT and CDR2 SNEGSKA (reference sequence). This CDR3 has 14 residues. CDR3 region: CSAEHTGLNEKLFF.

The V and J genes are TRBV3-1 and TRBJ2-3; TCRdb proposes TRBD1, but this gene call is untestable without DNA. Germline CDR1 is LGHDT and CDR2 is YNNKEL (reference sequence). This CDR3 contains 17 residues. This CDR3 is CASSQGDRGPSTDTQYF.

This rearrangement joins TRBV5-5 to TRBJ1-1; the D gene TCRdb calls, TRBD1, cannot be checked with no DNA. This CDR3 is 14 amino acids long. Germline-derived CDR1 and CDR2 are SGHKS and YYEKEE (reference sequence). CDR3: CASSLVTGYTEAFF. The full variable domain, completed using reference TRBV5-5 and TRBJ1-1, is DAGVTQSPTHLIKTRGQQVTLRCSPISGHKSVSWYQQVLGQGPQFIFQYYEKEERGRGNFPDRFSARQFPNYSSELNVNALLLGDSALYLCASSLVTGYTEAFFGQGTRLTVV.

The V call is TRBV5-1, the J call TRBJ1-5. The CDR3 spans 14 residues. The germline CDR1 and CDR2 sequences are SGHRS and YFSETQ. This CDR3 is CASAATDSNQPQHF.

V usage is TRBV3-1 and J usage is TRBJ2-1; the TCRdb D gene call, TRBD1, has no DNA to confirm it. The CDR3 loop spans 15 amino acids. Germline CDR1 is LGHDT and CDR2 is YNNKEL (reference sequence). The CDR3 loop is CASSQDTGFYNEQFF.

V usage is TRBV7-2 and J usage is TRBJ2-1; the D call from TCRdb, TRBD2, cannot be confirmed without DNA. Germline V CDR1 and CDR2: SGHTA, FQGNSA. This CDR3 is built from 15 residues. CDR3 amino acids: CASSLVGLAVNEQFF.

The J gene is TRBJ1-2, the V gene TRBV19. The CDR3 sequence is 16 residues long. CDR1 is LNHDA and CDR2 is SQIVND in the germline V gene (reference sequence). CDR3 residues: CASSIWSGGSNYGYTF.

The chain has TRBV6-5 and TRBJ1-3; TCRdb returns TRBD1, unconfirmable since there is no DNA. Germline lookup yields CDR1 MNHEY and CDR2 SVGAGI. This CDR3 region has 16 residues. CDR3 sequence reads: CASSSDRDLLGNTIYF.

The chain carries TRBV25-1 and TRBJ1-2; no DNA is available, so the TRBD1 call from TCRdb remains unchecked. Germline V gene lookup returns CDR1 MGHDK and CDR2 SYGVNS. CDR3 length: 12 amino acids. This chain's CDR3 is CASGTRGDGYTF.